Sequencing of this T cell receptor (beta chain) was carried out in a study of T cell responses to AZD1222 COVID-19 vaccine. Note on this clone: Antigen specificity is unknown.

The analysis combined second doses at about 4 or about 12 weeks. Profiling relied on immunoSEQ multiplex PCR, and the TCRdb table lists in-frame clones only, not all of them. The sample holds nearly 90,000 clones; approximately 90% are singletons and the top ten take about 6.1%. Germline V gives CDR1 MNHEY, CDR2 SMNVEV (reference sequence). Trimming pared 5 bases from V and 4 bases from J, leaving 11 bases between. CDR3 length: 14 residues. Study-level findings and limits: Just 6 or 7 AZD1222 recipients were seropositive at baseline.

The receptor comes from an adult who received the AZD1222 COVID-19 vaccine. This specimen was peripheral blood, taken 28 days after the second AZD1222 dose. The rearrangement links TRBV27 to TRBJ2-2; no definite D call. The CDR3 coding sequence is TGTGCCAGCAGTCCAGGATCCGGCACCGGGGAGCTGTTTTTT. This encodes CASSPGSGTGELFF.